This T cell receptor beta chain was retrieved from a study of memory CD4+ T cells and cytomegalovirus serostatus. The sort gate was single viable CD3+CD4+CD8-CD45RO+ cells for memory CD4+ T cells. Method: immunoSEQ multiplex PCR; TCRdb's copy keeps in-frame clones and lacks some. In the table there are 50,000 to 75,000 clones, about 81% of which are singletons. This clone appeared a few times. From germline, CDR1 is LNHDA and CDR2 SQIVND (reference sequence). This CDR3 has 13 amino acids. V shed 9 bases and J shed 1 base, with 12 bases lying between them. The receptor was derived from an adult in good health and CMV-seronegative. The V gene is TRBV19, the J gene TRBJ1-1; unclear D gene. What was sequenced was memory CD4+ T cells from blood. CDR3 amino acids: CASRGRKNTEAFF. In DNA, the CDR3 is TGTGCCAGCCGAGGACGGAAGAACACTGAAGCTTTCTTT.